A selection of T cell receptor beta chains follows, all from one sample in a study of T cell changes during pregnancy in multiple sclerosis. Assay used: immunoSEQ multiplex PCR; TCRdb lists only in-frame clones, some missing. Here the sample spans 85,000 to 130,000 clones, over 85% being singletons. Sequences were derived from peripheral blood, sampled in the second trimester of pregnancy. The source of these receptors is a female donor with multiple sclerosis, enrolled in a pregnancy study. Both conserved end residues are part of each CDR3. The D gene is left open where the match is weak. Expanded clones are given a class, and other clones once, few, many or no size at all.

clone size	D gene	V gene	J gene	CDR3 protein	CDR3 DNA
NA	TRBD1	TRBV7-8	TRBJ1-5	CASSLLRDRGGQPQHF	TGTGCCAGCAGCTTGCTCCGGGACAGGGGTGGACAGCCCCAGCATTTT
NA	TRBD2	TRBV18	TRBJ2-5	CASSQLGTSAQETQYF	TGTGCCAGCTCACAACTCGGGACTAGCGCCCAAGAGACCCAGTACTTC
NA	TRBD2	TRBV5-1	TRBJ2-4	CASSLGGLAGEATKNIQYF	TGCGCCAGCAGCTTGGGGGGACTAGCGGGAGAAGCGACCAAAAACATTCAGTACTTC
NA	NA	TRBV6-5	TRBJ2-7	CASSYSRENEQYF	TGTGCCAGCAGTTACTCTCGGGAGAACGAGCAGTACTTC
NA	NA	TRBV7-2	TRBJ2-7	CASSLVSGSYEQYF	TGTGCCAGCAGCTTAGTTAGCGGCTCCTACGAGCAGTACTTC
NA	NA	TRBV11-2	TRBJ1-1	CASSFVGSGVEAFF	TGTGCCAGCAGCTTTGTGGGGTCAGGGGTTGAAGCTTTCTTT
NA	NA	TRBV5-5	TRBJ1-2	CASSLTGRNYGYTF	TGTGCCAGCAGCTTAACAGGGCGGAACTATGGCTACACCTTC
NA	NA	TRBV10-2	TRBJ2-1	CASEGSVSNEQFF	TGCGCCAGCGAAGGTAGCGTAAGCAATGAGCAGTTCTTC
NA	TRBD1	TRBV7-7	TRBJ2-1	CASSSTLGGHEQFF	TGTGCCAGCAGCTCGACCCTAGGGGGCCATGAGCAGTTCTTC
NA	NA	TRBV5-5	TRBJ1-2	CASSRASGSWGYTF	TGTGCCAGCAGCAGAGCCTCAGGGTCCTGGGGCTACACCTTC
NA	NA	TRBV5-1	TRBJ2-3	CASSFRAGYIADTQYF	TGCGCCAGCAGCTTCAGAGCAGGCTACATAGCAGATACGCAGTATTTT
NA	TRBD1	TRBV15	TRBJ2-2	CATSRGGTGNTGELFF	TGTGCCACCAGCAGAGGAGGGACAGGGAACACCGGGGAGCTGTTTTTT
NA	TRBD2	TRBV9	TRBJ2-1	CASSARTSGGNNEQFF	TGTGCCAGCAGCGCCCGGACTAGCGGGGGGAACAATGAGCAGTTCTTC
once	NA	TRBV5-1	TRBJ2-5	CASSPRDSGGETQYF	TGCGCCAGCAGCCCGCGGGACTCGGGTGGGGAGACCCAGTACTTC
once	TRBD1	TRBV15	TRBJ1-2	CATSRDTRQGVGYTF	TGTGCCACCAGCAGAGATACGAGACAGGGGGTTGGCTACACCTTC
NA	NA	TRBV5-4	TRBJ2-6	CASSLEQGLSGANVLTF	TGTGCCAGCAGCTTGGAACAGGGTCTCTCTGGGGCCAACGTCCTGACTTTC
NA	TRBD1	TRBV5-1	TRBJ1-1	CASSLGGRDEAFF	TGCGCCAGCAGCCTAGGGGGCCGCGATGAAGCTTTCTTT
NA	TRBD1	TRBV5-6	TRBJ2-7	CASSLGQHEQYF	TGTGCCAGCAGCCTGGGACAGCACGAGCAGTACTTC
NA	TRBD1	TRBV30	TRBJ1-1	CAWGRQGMNTEAFF	TGTGCCTGGGGTCGACAGGGGATGAACACTGAAGCTTTCTTT
NA	TRBD2	TRBV5-6	TRBJ2-3	CASSRSRLAGGKGDTQYF	TGTGCCAGCAGCCGAAGTCGACTAGCGGGGGGCAAAGGAGATACGCAGTATTTT
NA	TRBD1	TRBV19	TRBJ2-7	CASSPRQGTREQYF	TGTGCCAGTAGTCCCCGACAGGGTACTCGGGAGCAGTACTTC